The 31 T cell receptor beta chains listed next were all sequenced from one sample in a study of human T cells and chemical hapten exposure. TCRdb passed the RACE reads through MiXCR, listing each CDR3 protein once. The sample consists of about 65,000 distinct CDR3 sequences, approximately 6.5% of them appearing once. The time point: healthy volunteer bleed at 6 weeks. The authors' total RNA extraction used unfractionated whole blood. The sample was whole blood. These receptors originate from a female donor in good health. Some clones in this sample may be carry-over from other donors' samples.

This clonotype was observed many times. This sequence joins TRBV6-1 and TRBJ2-2; a weak D match, TRBD1 (6 bases). This CDR3 is 18 amino acids long. Trimming took 2 bases from V and 0 from J, leaving 16 bases between them. CDR1 MNHNS and CDR2 SASEGT come from the germline V gene. The CDR3 loop reads CASSERGVQGSNTGELFF. CDR3 coding DNA: TGTGCCAGCAGTGAAAGGGGTGTACAGGGATCGAACACCGGGGAGCTGTTTTTT.

The V gene is TRBV28, the J gene TRBJ2-5; 9 positions agree with TRBD1. The ends lost 10 bases at V and 1 base at J; junction bases unmatched: 7. The CDR3 length is 14 residues. Germline CDR1 reads MDHEN; CDR2 reads SYDVKM. In nucleotides, the CDR3 is TGTGCCACCCGAACAGGGGGCGGCCAAGAGACCCAGTACTTC. The encoded protein is CATRTGGGQETQYF.

This clonotype occurred many times. This chain uses TRBV12-3 or TRBV12-4 with TRBJ1-1; no clear D gene. CDR3 length: 15 amino acids. V was cut by 2 bases and J by 1 base, with 11 bases left in between. The CDR3 sequence is CASSLSPSGNTEAFF. The CDR3 coding sequence is TGTGCCAGCAGTTTAAGTCCGTCCGGGAACACTGAAGCTTTCTTT.

This clonotype was recorded many times. The chain combines TRBV6-5 with TRBJ2-3, with TRBD2 identical over 10 bases. This CDR3 has 16 amino acids. The V gene's germline CDR1 is MNHEY and CDR2 SVGAGI. V shed 6 bases and J 5 bases; nucleotides not matched to a gene: 11. The CDR3 region is CASSFSAGLAIDTQYF. CDR3 DNA: TGTGCCAGCAGCTTCAGCGCGGGACTAGCGATAGATACGCAGTATTTT.

This clonotype has at least ten counts. An end of the junction differs from the germline gene, which may be a read error. This rearrangement joins TRBV11-2 to TRBJ2-7; D perhaps matches TRBD2 (6 bases). Germline CDR1 reads SGHAT; CDR2 reads FQNNGV. The CDR3 consists of 13 residues. CDR3 in amino acids: CASSWGVAENGLF. As DNA, the CDR3 is TGTGCCAGCAGCTGGGGGGTAGCGGAAAACGGTCTCTTC.

The gene calls are TRBV5-1 and TRBJ1-3; D not certain. Germline assignment: CDR1 SGHRS and CDR2 YFSETQ. Trimming left V 2 bases short and J 4 bases short, with 19 bases between. The CDR3 runs 17 residues. The CDR3 DNA is TGCGCCAGCAGCTTCTATGGTACTAGCAGCGGCGGAAACACCATATATTTT. Its protein product is CASSFYGTSSGGNTIYF. Full variable domain (outside the CDR3, taken from reference TRBV5-1 and TRBJ1-3): KAGVTQTPRYLIKTRGQQVTLSCSPISGHRSVSWYQQTPGQGLQFLFEYFSETQRNKGNFPGRFSGRQFSNSRSEMNVSTLELGDSALYLCASSFYGTSSGGNTIYFGEGSWLTVV.

At least ten counts were recorded for this clonotype. The rearrangement links TRBV20-1 to TRBJ1-1; 8 bases agree with TRBD1. The germline V gene encodes CDR1 DFQATT and CDR2 SNEGSKA (reference sequence). V was clipped by 5 bases and J by 3 bases; unmatched bases: 5. This CDR3 spans 13 amino acids. The CDR3 spells CSADRGGHTEAFF. In DNA form, the CDR3 reads TGCAGTGCTGACAGGGGAGGGCACACTGAAGCTTTCTTT.

For this clonotype: Being one base from a much bigger clone, this may be a read error. This CDR3 is CASSYGTVTDTQYF. The CDR3 nucleotides read TGTGCCAGCAGTTACGGGACCGTCACAGATACGCAGTATTTT. The rearrangement links TRBV6-2 or TRBV6-3 to TRBJ2-3; D might be TRBD1 or TRBD2, each matching 5 bases. Trimming took 2 bases from V and 2 from J, leaving 8 bases between them. The CDR3 totals 14 residues. Per the germline V gene, CDR1 is MNHEY and CDR2 is SVGEGT.

The table lists this clonotype with many counts. The chain couples TRBV20-1 to TRBJ2-7; possible D gene TRBD1, 5 bases. The CDR3 loop spans 13 amino acids. Looked up from germline, CDR1 is DFQATT and CDR2 is SNEGSKA (reference sequence). V shed 4 bases and J shed 6 bases, with 16 bases lying between them. This CDR3 reads CSATSVIGAEQYF. The DNA of the CDR3 is TGCAGTGCTACTTCAGTGATTGGGGCCGAGCAGTACTTC.

In this sample, this clonotype turned up many times. This sequence joins TRBV5-1 and TRBJ2-1; D gene ambiguous. The length of the CDR3 is 13 residues. Trimming shortened V by 0 bases and J by 5 bases, and 6 bases separated the two germline ends. Per germline, CDR1 SGHRS and CDR2 YFSETQ. CDR3 region: CASSLAWNNEQFF. The CDR3 nucleotides read TGCGCCAGCAGCTTGGCGTGGAACAATGAGCAGTTCTTC. Drawing the rest from reference TRBV5-1 and TRBJ2-1, the complete variable domain is KAGVTQTPRYLIKTRGQQVTLSCSPISGHRSVSWYQQTPGQGLQFLFEYFSETQRNKGNFPGRFSGRQFSNSRSEMNVSTLELGDSALYLCASSLAWNNEQFFGPGTRLTVL.

This clonotype appeared many times. The chain is built from TRBV20-1 and TRBJ2-4; TRBD2 agrees at 10 bases. CDR3 length equals 20 residues. Germline V gene lookup returns CDR1 DFQATT and CDR2 SNEGSKA (reference sequence). Trimming took 3 bases from V and 0 from J; bases not matched to a gene: 17. The CDR3 sequence: CSASEYPGSGRAVAKNIQYF. The CDR3 region has the DNA TGCAGTGCTAGTGAATACCCGGGGAGCGGGAGGGCCGTAGCCAAAAACATTCAGTACTTC.

This clonotype was seen ten or more times. This chain joins TRBV29-1 and TRBJ1-2, with TRBD1 matching 8 bases. This CDR3 contains 14 residues. Germline-derived CDR1 and CDR2 are SQVTM and ANQGSEA. The junction had 9 bases not matched to a gene; V was cut back by 6 bases and J by 3 bases. The chain's CDR3 is CSVWGQVGYYGYTF. DNA of the CDR3: TGCAGCGTGTGGGGACAGGTCGGATACTATGGCTACACCTTC. The variable domain in full, with the rest retrieved from reference TRBV29-1 and TRBJ1-2, is SAVISQKPSRDICQRGTSLTIQCQVDSQVTMMFWYRQQPGQSLTLIATANQGSEATYESGFVIDKFPISRPNLTFSTLTVSNMSPEDSSIYLCSVWGQVGYYGYTFGSGTRLTVV.

The sample holds many counts of this clonotype. The chain uses TRBV2 and TRBJ2-1; D remains ambiguous. Between the trimmed V and J ends, which lost 8 bases and 11 bases, there was a span of 13 bases. Germline assignment: CDR1 SNHLY and CDR2 FYNNEI. The CDR3 spans 11 residues. CDR3 region: CASGSDPKQFF. The CDR3 DNA reads as TGTGCCAGCGGTTCCGACCCTAAGCAGTTCTTC.

This clonotype was seen many times. This chain uses TRBV28 with TRBJ2-4; D is tentatively TRBD1 or TRBD2 (5 bases each). Germline V gene data show CDR1 as MDHEN and CDR2 as SYDVKM. This CDR3 has 13 residues. V was pared by 6 bases and J by 9 bases, with 15 bases between. The CDR3 DNA reads as TGTGCCAGCAGCACCACGGGGCAGAGCATTCAGTACTTC. It is translated as CASSTTGQSIQYF. Full variable domain (rest looked up from reference TRBV28 and TRBJ2-4): DVKVTQSSRYLVKRTGEKVFLECVQDMDHENMFWYRQDPGLGLRLIYFSYDVKMKEKGDIPEGYSVSREKKERFSLILESASTNQTSMYLCASSTTGQSIQYFGAGTRLSVL.

This clonotype was found a few times. The chain is built from TRBV5-6 and TRBJ2-3, with 8 positions matching TRBD2. J was trimmed by 3 bases and V by 6 bases; bases with no gene match: 9. The CDR3 extends over 15 amino acids. CDR1 is SGHDT and CDR2 is YYEEEE in the germline V gene. The chain's CDR3 is CASTHQAGDTDTQYF. CDR3 DNA sequence: TGTGCCAGCACCCACCAAGCGGGAGATACAGATACGCAGTATTTT. Filled out from reference TRBV5-6 and TRBJ2-3, the complete variable domain reads DAGVTQSPTHLIKTRGQQVTLRCSPKSGHDTVSWYQQALGQGPQFIFQYYEEEERQRGNFPDRFSGHQFPNYSSELNVNALLLGDSALYLCASTHQAGDTDTQYFGPGTRLTVL.

This chain connects TRBV10-3 to TRBJ2-1; 9 bases line up with TRBD2. The CDR3 extends over 17 amino acids. Germline loops: CDR1 ENHRY, CDR2 SYGVKD. V shed 6 bases, J shed 1 base, and the junction held 10 bases outside the gene matches. In DNA, the CDR3 is TGTGCCATCAGGTCCGGAGGGGCGGGAGGGTCCTACAATGAGCAGTTCTTC. Its translation is CAIRSGGAGGSYNEQFF.

This clonotype was observed at least ten times. The V and J genes are TRBV28 and TRBJ2-1; TRBD2 matches 9 bases. V dropped 2 bases and J dropped 5; count of bases not matched to a gene: 1. The germline V gene has CDR1 MDHEN and CDR2 SYDVKM. The CDR3 consists of 14 residues. CDR3 in DNA: TGTGCCAGCAGTTTACTAGCGGGAAACAATGAGCAGTTCTTC. Its protein is CASSLLAGNNEQFF. Looking up the rest from reference TRBV28 and TRBJ2-1 gives the full variable domain: DVKVTQSSRYLVKRTGEKVFLECVQDMDHENMFWYRQDPGLGLRLIYFSYDVKMKEKGDIPEGYSVSREKKERFSLILESASTNQTSMYLCASSLLAGNNEQFFGPGTRLTVL.

V usage is TRBV5-1 and J usage is TRBJ2-2; the D gene is possibly TRBD2 (5 bases). This CDR3 comprises 15 residues. The germline V gene encodes CDR1 SGHRS and CDR2 YFSETQ. Trimming pared 4 bases from V and 5 bases from J, leaving 15 bases between. The CDR3 DNA is TGCGCCAGCAGCGTGGCGGGCGCGGTTACCGGGGAGCTGTTTTTT. It encodes CASSVAGAVTGELFF.

J is TRBJ2-1 and V is TRBV12-3 or TRBV12-4; D gene unclear. The ends were cut back, 6 bases at V and 4 bases at J, with 4 bases in the middle. CDR3 length: 11 amino acids. The CDR3 loop is CASRLYNEQFF. CDR3 in DNA: TGTGCCAGCAGGTTATACAATGAGCAGTTCTTC.

This clonotype showed up many times. The V call is TRBV28, the J call TRBJ1-1, with D unresolved. V was shortened by 3 bases and J by 0 bases, with 5 bases between the two germline ends. Germline lookup yields CDR1 MDHEN and CDR2 SYDVKM. This CDR3 is built from 13 residues. The CDR3 sequence is CASSFSMNTEAFF. For the CDR3, the DNA is TGTGCCAGCAGTTTTTCCATGAACACTGAAGCTTTCTTT.

In this sample, this clonotype turned up many times. The chain employs TRBV25-1 and TRBJ2-3; D is unclear. Germline CDR1 reads MGHDK; CDR2 reads SYGVNS. This CDR3 spans 13 amino acids. V lost 4 bases and J lost 0, with 5 bases in between. CDR3 sequence: CASSVSSTDTQYF. In DNA, the CDR3 is TGTGCCAGCAGTGTTTCTAGCACAGATACGCAGTATTTT. Together with reference TRBV25-1 and TRBJ2-3, the CDR3 gives the full variable domain: EADIYQTPRYLVIGTGKKITLECSQTMGHDKMYWYQQDPGMELHLIHYSYGVNSTEKGDLSSESTVSRIRTEHFPLTLESARPSHTSQYLCASSVSSTDTQYFGPGTRLTVL.

This clonotype occurred a few times. This chain joins TRBV18 and TRBJ1-5; D uncertain. This CDR3 contains 12 residues. The V gene lost 6 bases and the J gene lost 4 bases, with 7 bases spanning the gap. CDR1 and CDR2 from the germline V gene are KGHSH and LQKENI. DNA of the CDR3: TGTGCCAGCTCTGATTATAATCAGCCCCAGCATTTT. This gives the protein CASSDYNQPQHF.

Regarding this clonotype: Being one base from a much bigger clone, this may be a read error. This CDR3 reads CASSAGTNSGGKLFF. The CDR3 bases are TGCGCCAGCAGCGCGGGGACAAACTCGGGTGGAAAACTGTTTTTT. This chain links TRBV5-1 with TRBJ1-4; a possible D gene is TRBD1 (6 bases). This CDR3 spans 15 amino acids. Between the trimmed V and J ends, which lost 4 bases and 10 bases, there was a span of 20 bases. CDR1 SGHRS and CDR2 YFSETQ come from the germline V gene.

V is TRBV7-2 and J is TRBJ2-1; no definite D call. Per germline, CDR1 SGHTA and CDR2 FQGNSA. The CDR3 runs to 18 residues. Trimming removed 1 base from V and 0 bases from J, with 16 bases in between. The CDR3 bases are TGTGCCAGCAGCTTAGTTACGGATCAAAAAAGCTCCTACAATGAGCAGTTCTTC. Translated, it gives CASSLVTDQKSSYNEQFF. Drawing the rest from reference TRBV7-2 and TRBJ2-1, the complete variable domain is GAGVSQSPSNKVTEKGKDVELRCDPISGHTALYWYRQSLGQGLEFLIYFQGNSAPDKSGLPSDRFSAERTGGSVSTLTIQRTQQEDSAVYLCASSLVTDQKSSYNEQFFGPGTRLTVL.

This clonotype was recorded at least ten times. The chain has TRBV10-3 and TRBJ1-6; TRBD1 aligns across 8 bases. CDR1 ENHRY and CDR2 SYGVKD come from the germline V gene. The V gene end was trimmed by 7 bases and the J gene end by 11 bases; junction bases not matched to a gene: 4. The CDR3 totals 12 residues. DNA for the CDR3: TGTGCCATCAAACAGGGGGATCCACCCCTCCACTTT. This gives the protein CAIKQGDPPLHF.

This clonotype came up many times. As DNA, the CDR3 is TGCGCCAGCAGCCAAGATTGGGAAGTGGACACTGAAGCTTTCTTT. It yields the protein CASSQDWEVDTEAFF. The chain couples TRBV4-3 to TRBJ1-1; no clear D gene. Germline lookup yields CDR1 LGHNA and CDR2 YSLEER. The CDR3 consists of 15 residues. Deletions cut 0 bases from V and 3 bases from J, with 11 bases between.

The chain is built from TRBV28 and TRBJ2-4; D call uncertain. Germline V gene data show CDR1 as MDHEN and CDR2 as SYDVKM. This CDR3 has 11 residues. The V end lost 2 bases, the J end lost 8 bases, and 4 bases lay between the germline ends. The CDR3 here is CASSLLDIQYF. The CDR3 coding sequence is TGTGCCAGCAGTTTACTCGACATTCAGTACTTC.

This clonotype showed up many times. The V and J genes are TRBV4-2 and TRBJ2-7; 9 bases are shared with TRBD2. J gave up 0 bases and V 1 base, and 7 bases lay outside the gene matches. Germline V lookup: CDR1 LGHNA, CDR2 YNFKEQ. The CDR3 is 17 amino acids. CDR3 in amino acids: CASSQGTAGGGSYEQYF. The CDR3 nucleotides are TGTGCCAGCAGCCAAGGAACGGCGGGAGGGGGCTCCTACGAGCAGTACTTC.

Many counts were recorded for this clonotype. The rearrangement links TRBV29-1 to TRBJ2-3; 11 bases map to TRBD2. Trimming at V came to 5 bases and at J to 4 bases, leaving 5 bases not matched to a gene. This CDR3 has 14 residues. Germline loops: CDR1 SQVTM, CDR2 ANQGSEA. This CDR3 is CSVLTSGIADTQYF. In DNA, the CDR3 is TGCAGCGTTTTGACTAGCGGGATCGCAGATACGCAGTATTTT.

At least ten counts were recorded for this clonotype. The rearrangement joins TRBV11-2 to TRBJ2-1; TRBD2 might be the D (6 bases). The V end was cut by 1 base, the J end by 6 bases, with 16 bases between. Germline CDR1 is SGHAT and CDR2 is FQNNGV. This CDR3 comprises 16 residues. Written as DNA, the CDR3 is TGTGCCAGCAGCTTAGCCCCGACGGGAGAAATCAATGAGCAGTTCTTC. Translation: CASSLAPTGEINEQFF.

This clonotype has just a few counts. The chain combines TRBV18 with TRBJ1-1, with D unclear. The CDR3 contains 14 residues. The germline V and J ends were trimmed by 3 bases and 1 base, with 9 bases remaining between them. Per the germline V gene, CDR1 is KGHSH and CDR2 is LQKENI. CDR3 DNA: TGTGCCAGCTCACCCGGGAGGTCGAACACTGAAGCTTTCTTT. The encoded protein is CASSPGRSNTEAFF. Together with reference TRBV18 and TRBJ1-1, the CDR3 gives the full variable domain: NAGVMQNPRHLVRRRGQEARLRCSPMKGHSHVYWYRQLPEEGLKFMVYLQKENIIDESGMPKERFSAEFPKEGPSILRIQQVVRGDSAAYFCASSPGRSNTEAFFGQGTRLTVV.